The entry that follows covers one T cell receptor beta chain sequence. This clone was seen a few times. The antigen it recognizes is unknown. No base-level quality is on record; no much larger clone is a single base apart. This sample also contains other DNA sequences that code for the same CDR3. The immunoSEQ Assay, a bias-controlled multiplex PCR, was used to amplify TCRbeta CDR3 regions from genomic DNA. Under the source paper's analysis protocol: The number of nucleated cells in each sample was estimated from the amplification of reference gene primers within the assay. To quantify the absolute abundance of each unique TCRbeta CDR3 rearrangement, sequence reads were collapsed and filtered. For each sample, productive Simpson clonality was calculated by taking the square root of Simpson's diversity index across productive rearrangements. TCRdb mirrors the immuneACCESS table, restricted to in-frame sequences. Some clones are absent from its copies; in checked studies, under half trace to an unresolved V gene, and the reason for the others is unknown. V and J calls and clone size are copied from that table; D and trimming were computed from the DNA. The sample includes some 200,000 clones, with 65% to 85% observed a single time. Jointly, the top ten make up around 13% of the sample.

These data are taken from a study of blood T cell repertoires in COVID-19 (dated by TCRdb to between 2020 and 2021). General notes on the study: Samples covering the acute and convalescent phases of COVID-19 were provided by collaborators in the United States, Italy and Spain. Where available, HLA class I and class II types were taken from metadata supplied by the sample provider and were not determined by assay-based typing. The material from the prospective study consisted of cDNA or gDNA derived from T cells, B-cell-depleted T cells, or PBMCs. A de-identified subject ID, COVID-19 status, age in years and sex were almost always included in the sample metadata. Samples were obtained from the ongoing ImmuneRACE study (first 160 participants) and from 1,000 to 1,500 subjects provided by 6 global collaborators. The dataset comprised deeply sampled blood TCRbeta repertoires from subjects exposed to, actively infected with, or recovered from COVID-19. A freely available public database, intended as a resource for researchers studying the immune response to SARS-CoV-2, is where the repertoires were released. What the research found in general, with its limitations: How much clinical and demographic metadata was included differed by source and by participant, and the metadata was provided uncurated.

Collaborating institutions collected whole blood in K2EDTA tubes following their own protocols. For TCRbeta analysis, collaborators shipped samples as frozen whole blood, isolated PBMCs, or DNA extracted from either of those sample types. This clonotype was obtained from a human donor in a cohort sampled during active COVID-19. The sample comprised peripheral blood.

The CDR3 here reads CASSSFSGTYNEQFF. The DNA is TGTGCCAGCAGCTCCTTCTCCGGGACTTACAATGAGCAGTTCTTC. The receptor chain draws on TRBV7-2 and TRBJ2-1, and the D gene may be TRBD2, 6 bases matching. The CDR3 runs 15 residues from the cysteine to the phenylalanine. Only CDR3 DNA is held: 45 bases, read in frame from base 1. The trim is 4 bases for V and 4 bases for J, with a gap of 14 bases between the germline ends. The germline V gene specifies SGHTA as CDR1 and FQGNSA as CDR2. Supplemented by the reference TRBV7-2 and TRBJ2-1 proteins around the CDR3, the complete variable domain is GAGVSQSPSNKVTEKGKDVELRCDPISGHTALYWYRQSLGQGLEFLIYFQGNSAPDKSGLPSDRFSAERTGGSVSTLTIQRTQQEDSAVYLCASSSFSGTYNEQFFGPGTRLTVL.